This TCR beta chain was captured in a study of regulatory T cells in long-lasting Graves disease. Study-wide points: New patients shared fewer public clonotypes (around 880) than persistent patients did (approximately 3,000). Among samples with persistent disease, TRBV28, TRBJ1-2 and TRBJ2-5 were favored. Reduced TCR diversity was observed in persistent Graves' patients versus newly diagnosed patients.

This CDR3 is built from 15 residues. The germline gives CDR1 SGHAT, CDR2 FQNNGV. V lost 5 bases to trimming and J lost 0 bases, with 11 bases between them. Time point: persistent/refractory GD, antithyroid drugs over 5 years with positive TRAb. Extracted PBMC RNA gave rise to the TCR library. This clonotype was detected a few times. Its target is not known. For TCR beta, libraries came from iRepertoire HTBI primers and Arm-PCR of CDR3 regions. In TCRdb, the multiplex PCR reads were re-called with MiXCR into one record per CDR3 protein. The sample carries around 460,000 distinct CDR3 sequences, 20% to 25% recorded once.

The chain has TRBV11-2 and TRBJ1-5, with D tentatively TRBD1 (6 bases). Sequencing was performed on peripheral blood mononuclear cells (PBMCs), taken when the disease was refractory, from a patient treated with antithyroid drugs. The receptor was isolated from a female donor with Graves disease. Here the CDR3 DNA reads TGTGCCAGCAGCCCATTCAGGGGTAGCAATCAGCCCCAGCATTTT. Residues: CASSPFRGSNQPQHF.